These T cell receptor beta chains were read from a single sample in a study of a mutant IDH1 vaccine in newly diagnosed glioma. Which antigens these TCRs recognize remains unknown. The protocol was immunoSEQ multiplex PCR, while the TCRdb copy is restricted to in-frame clones and leaves out a portion. The sample includes around 51,000 clones, roughly 73% of them seen just once. The source material was PBMCs, sampled from a glioma patient whose treatment included an IDH1 peptide vaccine. The receptors originated from a middle-aged woman with glioma. Both conserved end residues are part of each CDR3. D genes are given only for firm matches. Rows give clone size only sometimes, using once, few, many, or a class for an expanded clone.

D: NA
size: NA
J: TRBJ2-5
V: TRBV18
DNA: TGTGCCAGCCAGCTAGGGGGAGAGACCCAGTACTTC
CDR3: CASQLGGETQYF

D: NA
size: NA
J: TRBJ2-3
V: TRBV5-1
DNA: TGCGCCAGCAGCCGGGCGGACACAGATACGCAGTATTTT
CDR3: CASSRADTDTQYF

D: TRBD2
size: NA
J: TRBJ2-2
V: TRBV9
DNA: TGTGCCAGCAGCTTTTCCCCGGGACTAGCGCTGCCCGGGGAGCTGTTTTTT
CDR3: CASSFSPGLALPGELFF

D: TRBD1
size: NA
J: TRBJ2-4
V: TRBV12-5
DNA: TGTGCTAGTGGTTCCCACGGACAGGAGTTGTACTTC
CDR3: CASGSHGQELYF

D: TRBD2
size: NA
J: TRBJ2-5
V: TRBV9
DNA: TGTGCCAGCAGCGTGGGATTTAGCGGGGGGTTGGAGACCCAGTACTTC
CDR3: CASSVGFSGGLETQYF

D: NA
size: NA
J: TRBJ2-5
V: TRBV30
DNA: TGTGCCTGGAGTGAAATCGAGACCCAGTACTTC
CDR3: CAWSEIETQYF

D: NA
size: NA
J: TRBJ1-1
V: TRBV9
DNA: TGTGCCAGCAACGTCATTTGGGGGGATAACACTGAAGCTTTCTTT
CDR3: CASNVIWGDNTEAFF

D: NA
size: NA
J: TRBJ2-5
V: TRBV9
DNA: TGTGCCAGCAGCGTAGACGGCCTCATAGGGGAGACCCAGTACTTC
CDR3: CASSVDGLIGETQYF

D: NA
size: NA
J: TRBJ1-3
V: TRBV25-1
DNA: TGTGCCAGCACCGACGGAGGAAGTGGAAACACCATATATTTT
CDR3: CASTDGGSGNTIYF

D: NA
size: NA
J: TRBJ2-5
V: TRBV18
DNA: TGTGCCAGCTCACAGTCCCCCGGGGACCAGTACTTC
CDR3: CASSQSPGDQYF

D: TRBD2
size: once
J: TRBJ2-7
V: TRBV18
DNA: TGTGCCAGCTCACCCGTAGCGGGGGGGAGCGAGCAGTACTTC
CDR3: CASSPVAGGSEQYF

D: TRBD1
size: NA
J: TRBJ2-3
V: TRBV5-1
DNA: TGCGCCAGCAGCACCCGGACAGGTTGGACGCAGTATTTT
CDR3: CASSTRTGWTQYF

D: NA
size: NA
J: TRBJ2-1
V: TRBV2
DNA: TGTGCCAGCAGTTCCGAGGTTTACAATGAGCAGTTCTTC
CDR3: CASSSEVYNEQFF

D: NA
size: NA
J: TRBJ2-3
V: TRBV5-1
DNA: TGCGCCAGCAGCTCCCTTAGCACAGATACGCAGTATTTT
CDR3: CASSSLSTDTQYF

D: TRBD1
size: NA
J: TRBJ1-6
V: TRBV13
DNA: TGTGCCAGCAGCCCACAGGGGAGCTCCTATAATTCACCCCTCCACTTT
CDR3: CASSPQGSSYNSPLHF

D: NA
size: few
J: TRBJ1-1
V: TRBV9
DNA: TGTGCCAGCAGCGTAGCAAGGAGTGGGGAGAGCACTGAAGCTTTCTTT
CDR3: CASSVARSGESTEAFF

D: TRBD1
size: NA
J: TRBJ1-2
V: TRBV5-4
DNA: TGTGCCAGCAGCTCCACAGGGGTAGGCTACACCTTC
CDR3: CASSSTGVGYTF

D: NA
size: NA
J: TRBJ1-1
V: TRBV11-3
DNA: TGTGCCAGCCCCTGGGGCACTGAAGCTTTCTTT
CDR3: CASPWGTEAFF

D: NA
size: few
J: TRBJ1-1
V: TRBV6-6
DNA: TGTGCCAGCAGTCCGGCGGACAGCCGTGAAGCTTTCTTT
CDR3: CASSPADSREAFF

D: TRBD1
size: few
J: TRBJ1-1
V: TRBV6-6
DNA: TGTGCCATCCAGGGGGCCGTCACTGAAGCTTTCTTT
CDR3: CAIQGAVTEAFF

D: NA
size: NA
J: TRBJ1-1
V: TRBV27
DNA: TGTGCCAGCAGTTTAACCACAGGGATGGCCACTGAAGCTTTCTTT
CDR3: CASSLTTGMATEAFF

D: TRBD1
size: NA
J: TRBJ1-1
V: TRBV29-1
DNA: TGCAGCGTTAACAGGGGTAACACTGAAGCTTTCTTT
CDR3: CSVNRGNTEAFF

D: TRBD1
size: NA
J: TRBJ1-4
V: TRBV5-1
DNA: TGCGCCAGCAGCGATCCCCGGGGGACAGGTCGGGAAAAACTGTTTTTT
CDR3: CASSDPRGTGREKLFF